The next 29 T cell receptor beta chains were all read from a single sample in a study of blood T cell repertoires in COVID-19. Some clones are missing from TCRdb's copy, which holds only in-frame ones; the method was immunoSEQ multiplex PCR. Of about 260,000 clones in the sample, around nine tenths were seen once. The sample comprised peripheral blood. The receptors here all came from a woman aged 70 to 79 with COVID-19, enrolled during active disease.

This clone was detected only once. The gene calls are TRBV14 and TRBJ2-1, with TRBD1 matching over 12 bases. CDR1 is SGHDN and CDR2 is FVKESK in the germline V gene. The CDR3 runs to 17 residues. The trim removed 4 bases at V and 8 bases at J, leaving 12 bases unmatched. This CDR3 is CASSPRDRGQDLHEQFF. The CDR3 nucleotides are TGTGCCAGCAGCCCCCGGGACAGGGGGCAAGATCTTCATGAGCAGTTCTTC.

This chain links TRBV7-2 with TRBJ1-3; 7 bases line up with TRBD1. Germline values: CDR1 SGHTA, CDR2 FQGNSA. CDR3 size: 17 residues. Losses at the gene ends were 5 bases for V and 0 bases for J; bases not matched to a gene: 10. The CDR3 nucleotides are TGTGCCAGCAGCCCACGGGGAGAGGGGGCCTCTGGAAACACCATATATTTT. Translation: CASSPRGEGASGNTIYF.

The chain links TRBV5-1 to TRBJ1-3, with D unclear. The CDR3 sequence is 14 residues long. CDR1 SGHRS and CDR2 YFSETQ come from the germline V gene. V gave up 5 bases and J gave up 0 bases, with 9 bases separating them. In DNA form, the CDR3 reads TGCGCCAGCAGTTATGATAGCTCTGGAAACACCATATATTTT. Translation: CASSYDSSGNTIYF.

The chain recombines TRBV6-5 with TRBJ2-1, with D perhaps TRBD2 (5 bases). The V gene lost 8 bases and the J gene lost 3 bases, with 8 bases spanning the gap. This CDR3 spans 12 amino acids. In germline, CDR1 is MNHEY, CDR2 SVGAGI. CDR3 sequence reads: CASGSGYNEQFF. DNA for the CDR3: TGTGCCAGCGGGAGCGGCTACAATGAGCAGTTCTTC.

The genes are TRBV27 and TRBJ2-5; 8 bases are shared with TRBD1. After removal of 2 bases from V and 5 bases from J, the junction contained 4 bases not matched to a gene. CDR1 is MNHEY, CDR2 SMNVEV, per germline (reference sequence). The CDR3 extends over 14 amino acids. The CDR3 sequence is CASSLGQGRETQYF. In DNA form, the CDR3 reads TGTGCCAGCAGTTTAGGACAGGGCCGGGAGACCCAGTACTTC.

The gene calls are TRBV7-2 and TRBJ1-5; D is undetermined. The CDR3 covers 15 residues. Deletions cut 4 bases from V and 4 bases from J, with 14 bases between. CDR1 and CDR2 (germline): SGHTA, FQGNSA. CDR3 nucleotide sequence: TGTGCCAGCAGCTCACTGGGAGGAGGAAATCAGCCCCAGCATTTT. As protein: CASSSLGGGNQPQHF.

The chain has TRBV11-2 and TRBJ2-4; tentative D call: TRBD2 (6 bases). Germline CDR1 reads SGHAT; CDR2 reads FQNNGV. The CDR3 has 16 amino acids. Trimming removed 1 base at V and 0 bases at J, with 10 bases between. DNA for the CDR3: TGTGCCAGCAGCTTAGTTCAGGGACTAGCCAAAAACATTCAGTACTTC. It specifies CASSLVQGLAKNIQYF.

The chain carries TRBV5-4 and TRBJ1-2; D remains ambiguous. Germline loops: CDR1 SGHNT, CDR2 YYREEE (reference sequence). CDR3 length: 13 residues. V was cut by 0 bases and J by 5 bases, with 8 bases left in between. CDR3 sequence: CASSLGRDYGYTF. In nucleotides, the CDR3 is TGTGCCAGCAGCTTGGGGAGGGATTATGGCTACACCTTC.

The V and J genes are TRBV11-3 and TRBJ2-7; TRBD2 matches at 9 bases. Germline V gene sequence: CDR1 SGHNT, CDR2 YENEEA. V lost 10 bases and J lost 6; bases outside the gene matches: 13. The CDR3 has 14 amino acids. The CDR3 reads CATATLAGEVEQYF. The CDR3 region has the DNA TGTGCCACCGCAACCTTAGCGGGAGAGGTCGAGCAGTACTTC.

The chain recombines TRBV5-4 with TRBJ1-1, with TRBD1 identical over 8 bases. CDR1 and CDR2 (germline): SGHNT, YYREEE (reference sequence). J lost 5 bases, V lost 2 bases, and 2 bases had no gene match. This CDR3 spans 13 amino acids. This chain's CDR3 is CASSLQGGTEAFF. For the CDR3, the DNA is TGTGCCAGCAGCTTACAGGGGGGGACTGAAGCTTTCTTT.

The chain carries TRBV19 and TRBJ2-3, with D possibly matching TRBD2 (5 bases). The CDR3 is 13 residues long. The V gene's germline CDR1 is LNHDA and CDR2 SQIVND (reference sequence). The V and J ends lost 10 bases and 2 bases respectively, with 13 bases between them. The DNA for the CDR3 is TGTGCCACTGCTGGGGAGAACACAGATACGCAGTATTTT. Translated: CATAGENTDTQYF.

V gene TRBV11-3 combines with J gene TRBJ1-6; 8 nucleotides match TRBD1. This CDR3 is built from 15 residues. Germline values: CDR1 SGHNT, CDR2 YENEEA. Unmatched junction bases numbered 8, after V lost 5 bases and J lost 8 bases. This CDR3 reads CASSARQGTDSPLHF. Written as DNA, the CDR3 is TGTGCCAGCAGCGCTCGACAGGGGACTGATTCACCCCTCCACTTT.

The rearrangement links TRBV3-1 (or the pseudogene TRBV3-2) to TRBJ2-1; TRBD2 matches at 14 bases. Trimming took 6 bases from V and 8 from J; bases not matched to a gene: 3. The CDR3 length is 14 residues. Germline assignment: CDR1 LGHDT and CDR2 YNNKEL (reference sequence). CDR3 region: CASSLTSGRDEQFF. In nucleotides, the CDR3 is TGTGCCAGCAGTCTGACTAGCGGGAGGGATGAGCAGTTCTTC.

This clone was seen only a few times. J is TRBJ2-7 and V is TRBV4-1; the D gene is possibly TRBD1 (6 bases). The V end was cut by 4 bases, the J end by 6 bases, with 16 bases between. There are 14 residues in the CDR3. Germline V gives CDR1 MGHRA, CDR2 YSYEKL. Written as DNA, the CDR3 is TGCGCCAGCAGCCCCTGGACAGCAAAGGGCGAGCAGTACTTC. It codes for CASSPWTAKGEQYF.

The V and J genes are TRBV6-5 and TRBJ2-6; D is perhaps TRBD2 (6 bases). This CDR3 contains 15 residues. Between the trimmed V and J ends, which lost 4 bases and 4 bases, there was a span of 11 bases. CDR1 is MNHEY, CDR2 SVGAGI, per germline. CDR3 sequence reads: CASSWGTSGANVLTF. The CDR3 DNA reads as TGTGCCAGCAGTTGGGGGACTTCCGGGGCCAACGTCCTGACTTTC.

This chain connects TRBV5-4 to TRBJ1-1; possible D gene TRBD1, 6 bases. The CDR3 loop spans 14 amino acids. V lost 1 base, J lost 1 base, and 8 bases lay in between. Per germline, CDR1 SGHNT and CDR2 YYREEE (reference sequence). CDR3 in amino acids: CASSLPDRNTEAFF. CDR3 DNA: TGTGCCAGCAGCTTGCCGGACAGGAACACTGAAGCTTTCTTT. Full variable domain (remainder filled in from reference TRBV5-4 and TRBJ1-1): ETGVTQSPTHLIKTRGQQVTLRCSSQSGHNTVSWYQQALGQGPQFIFQYYREEENGRGNFPPRFSGLQFPNYSSELNVNALELDDSALYLCASSLPDRNTEAFFGQGTRLTVV.

The chain has TRBV6-2 or TRBV6-3 and TRBJ2-1; TRBD2 matches at 7 bases. In germline, CDR1 is MNHEY, CDR2 SVGEGT. V dropped 5 bases and J dropped 1; count of bases not matched to a gene: 8. This CDR3 region has 16 residues. For the CDR3, the DNA is TGTGCCAGCAGTCGAAGCGGGATAGGGTCCTACAATGAGCAGTTCTTC. Its protein product is CASSRSGIGSYNEQFF.

This clone appeared a few times. This rearrangement joins TRBV7-2 to TRBJ2-5; TRBD2 is a possible D gene (6 bases). CDR3 length equals 14 residues. Germline CDR1 SGHTA, CDR2 FQGNSA. V was clipped by 4 bases and J by 4 bases, with 13 bases between them. The chain's CDR3 is CASSSRLVRETQYF. The CDR3 DNA sequence: TGTGCCAGCAGCTCGAGACTAGTACGAGAGACCCAGTACTTC.

The CDR3 nucleotides read TGTGCCAGCAGCCAGGACAGGGTCCGCGAGCAGTACTTC. Translation: CASSQDRVREQYF. This chain links TRBV6-5 with TRBJ2-7, with 8 bases matching TRBD1. Trimming cost V 6 bases and J 6 bases; bases outside gene matches: 7. This CDR3 is built from 13 residues. Per germline, CDR1 MNHEY and CDR2 SVGAGI.

CDR3 amino acids: CATSRDKGLAGDLRSTDTQYF. In DNA form, the CDR3 reads TGTGCCACCAGCAGAGATAAGGGCCTAGCGGGAGATCTCAGGAGCACAGATACGCAGTATTTT. The V call is TRBV15, the J call TRBJ2-3; 10 bases are a match to TRBD2. The CDR3 is 21 residues long. Germline values: CDR1 LNHNV, CDR2 YYDKDF (reference sequence). Trimming took 0 bases from V and 0 from J; bases not matched to a gene: 15. Full variable domain (remainder filled in from reference TRBV15 and TRBJ2-3): DAMVIQNPRYQVTQFGKPVTLSCSQTLNHNVMYWYQQKSSQAPKLLFHYYDKDFNNEADTPDNFQSRRPNTSFCFLDIRSPGLGDTAMYLCATSRDKGLAGDLRSTDTQYFGPGTRLTVL.

The chain carries TRBV15 and TRBJ2-3; D unresolved. Trimming left V 4 bases short and J 0 bases short, with 5 bases between. The CDR3 runs 13 residues. CDR1 is LNHNV, CDR2 YYDKDF, per germline (reference sequence). The CDR3, as DNA: TGTGCCACCAGCACCTCTAGCACAGATACGCAGTATTTT. Translated, it gives CATSTSSTDTQYF.

The chain combines TRBV5-1 with TRBJ2-7, with D hard to call. Trimming left V 1 base short and J 3 bases short, with 5 bases between. The CDR3 extends over 12 amino acids. Germline V gives CDR1 SGHRS, CDR2 YFSETQ. The CDR3 nucleotides are TGCGCCAGCAGCTTGTCCAGCTACGAGCAGTACTTC. Translating it yields CASSLSSYEQYF. The entire variable domain, with the rest obtained from reference TRBV5-1 and TRBJ2-7, is as follows: KAGVTQTPRYLIKTRGQQVTLSCSPISGHRSVSWYQQTPGQGLQFLFEYFSETQRNKGNFPGRFSGRQFSNSRSEMNVSTLELGDSALYLCASSLSSYEQYFGPGTRLTVT.

V is TRBV2 and J is TRBJ1-4; 9 bases line up with TRBD1. The V gene end was trimmed by 3 bases and the J gene end by 2 bases; junction bases not matched to a gene: 1. This CDR3 region has 15 residues. Germline loops: CDR1 SNHLY, CDR2 FYNNEI. CDR3 sequence (DNA): TGTGCCAGCAGTGAGACAGGGGGGACTAATGAAAAACTGTTTTTT. Translated, it gives CASSETGGTNEKLFF.

The gene calls are TRBV16 and TRBJ1-3, with a possible D match to TRBD1 (5 bases). Per the germline V gene, CDR1 is KGHSY and CDR2 is FQNENV. V lost 1 base and J 0 bases, leaving 13 bases between the germline ends. The CDR3 loop spans 17 amino acids. In DNA, the CDR3 is TGTGCCAGCAGCCAATTTCTCGGGGGGAACTCTGGAAACACCATATATTTT. Amino acids: CASSQFLGGNSGNTIYF.

The rearrangement links TRBV19 to TRBJ2-5; perhaps TRBD2 as D (6 bases). V was cut by 9 bases and J by 5 bases, with 10 bases left in between. Germline V gives CDR1 LNHDA, CDR2 SQIVND (reference sequence). The CDR3 loop spans 11 amino acids. This CDR3 is CASGGIETQYF. The DNA for the CDR3 is TGTGCCAGCGGAGGGATTGAGACCCAGTACTTC. Looking up the rest from reference TRBV19 and TRBJ2-5 gives the full variable domain: DGGITQSPKYLFRKEGQNVTLSCEQNLNHDAMYWYRQDPGQGLRLIYYSQIVNDFQKGDIAEGYSVSREKKESFPLTVTSAQKNPTAFYLCASGGIETQYFGPGTRLLVL.

The chain couples TRBV11-2 to TRBJ2-7; 9 nucleotides match TRBD2. V dropped 3 bases and J dropped 3; count of bases not matched to a gene: 6. CDR3 size: 15 residues. Germline-derived CDR1 and CDR2 are SGHAT and FQNNGV. The CDR3 DNA sequence: TGTGCCAGCAGCTTCCCCCTAGCGGGATTCTACGAGCAGTACTTC. It specifies CASSFPLAGFYEQYF.

The count of this clone is one. The CDR3 reads CASSSPRWEQYF. CDR3 coding DNA: TGTGCCAGCAGTTCCCCCCGGTGGGAGCAGTACTTC. The chain links TRBV28 to TRBJ2-7; no reliable D call. V was cut by 4 bases and J by 7 bases, with 11 bases left in between. Germline V gene lookup returns CDR1 MDHEN and CDR2 SYDVKM. The length of the CDR3 is 12 residues.

The gene calls are TRBV19 and TRBJ1-2; maybe TRBD1 (6 bases). CDR3 length equals 13 residues. Germline V gene sequence: CDR1 LNHDA, CDR2 SQIVND (reference sequence). V lost 3 bases and J lost 3, with 8 bases in between. CDR3 bases: TGTGCCAGTAGTATGGGGGCCTACTATGGCTACACCTTC. Translation gives CASSMGAYYGYTF.

This rearrangement joins TRBV7-2 to TRBJ2-7; D is perhaps TRBD2 (6 bases). This CDR3 region has 15 residues. V lost 1 base to trimming and J lost 0 bases, with 10 bases between them. Germline loops: CDR1 SGHTA, CDR2 FQGNSA. CDR3 nucleotide sequence: TGTGCCAGCAGCTTAGATGGCGGGGCCTCCTACGAGCAGTACTTC. Translated: CASSLDGGASYEQYF.